This record concerns one T cell receptor beta chain sequence. Its target is unknown. The data were obtained in a study of cytomegalovirus exposure and HLA in healthy donors. Whole-study context: Around 76% of some 390 genotyped donors fell in the Caucasian-associated ancestry cluster.

Trimming took 2 bases from V and 0 from J; bases not matched to a gene: 11. CDR3 length equals 20 residues. Germline V lookup: CDR1 PRHDT, CDR2 FYEKMQ (reference sequence). Study outcomes and limitations: Roughly uniform depth of sequencing across donors was assumed in presence/absence analyses.

The PCR used 60 Vbeta and 13 Jbeta primers. This table comes from immunoSEQ multiplex PCR, and its TCRdb copy is limited to in-frame clones, with some not included. The sample records about 130,000 clones, around 70% being singletons. This TCR came from a man aged 35 to 55 in good health and CMV-seropositive. Sequenced material: PBMCs. The genes are TRBV13 and TRBJ2-7, with 15 positions matching TRBD2. The CDR3 is CASSLRFGTSGRTLSYEQYF. In DNA form, the CDR3 reads TGTGCCAGCAGCTTACGATTCGGGACTAGCGGGAGGACCCTCTCCTACGAGCAGTACTTC.